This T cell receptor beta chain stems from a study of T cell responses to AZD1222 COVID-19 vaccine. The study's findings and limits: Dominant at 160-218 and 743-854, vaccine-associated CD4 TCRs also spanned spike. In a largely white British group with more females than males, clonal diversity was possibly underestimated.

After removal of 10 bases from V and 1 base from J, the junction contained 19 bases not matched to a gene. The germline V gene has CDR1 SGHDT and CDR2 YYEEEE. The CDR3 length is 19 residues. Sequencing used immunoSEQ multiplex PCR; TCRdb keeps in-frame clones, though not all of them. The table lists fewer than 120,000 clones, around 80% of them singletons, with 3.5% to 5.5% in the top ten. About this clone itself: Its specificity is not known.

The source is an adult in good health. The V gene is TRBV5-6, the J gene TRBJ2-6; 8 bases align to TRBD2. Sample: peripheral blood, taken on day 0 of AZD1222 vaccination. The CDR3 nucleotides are TGTGCCCGCCGCCGGGCGGGGGGCAGATTTTCATCTGGGGCCAACGTCCTGACTTTC. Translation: CARRRAGGRFSSGANVLTF.